This TCR beta chain appears in the sequencing data of a study of T cells after yellow fever vaccination. The J segment lost 3 bases and the V segment lost 5 bases, leaving 9 bases of the junction unmatched. The CDR3 covers 16 residues. CDR1 and CDR2 (germline): LGHDT, YNNKEL (reference sequence). TCRdb re-analysed the 5' RACE reads in MiXCR, keeping a single row per CDR3 protein. Of about 320,000 distinct CDR3 sequences listed, about 10% are singletons. The sequence derives from a man younger than 30 who received the YFV17D yellow fever vaccine. The chain uses TRBV3-1 and TRBJ2-1; 8 positions agree with TRBD2. The sequencing here drew on CD4+ T cells sorted from PBMCs, taken 45 days after the yellow fever booster vaccination. The CDR3 DNA reads as TGTGCCAGCAGCTTGGGAGTAGCGGGGTTCTACAATGAGCAGTTCTTC. Translation: CASSLGVAGFYNEQFF.